This T cell receptor beta chain was profiled in a study of T cell responses to AZD1222 COVID-19 vaccine. Study-wide results and limits: The number of AZD1222 recipients seropositive at baseline was only 5 to 7.

Points on this clone: What it binds is not known.

Libraries were prepared by immunoSEQ multiplex PCR; TCRdb keeps only in-frame clonotypes and omits some of them. The table has about 120,000 clones, approximately 88% seen once. The V gene lost 5 bases and the J gene lost 7 bases, with 14 bases spanning the gap. The CDR3 totals 13 residues. CDR1 MNHEY and CDR2 SVGAGI come from the germline V gene. The source of this sequence is an adult in good health. V usage is TRBV6-5 and J usage is TRBJ2-5, with a tentative D call TRBD1 (6 bases). The sample here was peripheral blood, taken on day 0 of AZD1222 vaccination. The CDR3 sequence is CASSRTEGRTQYF. DNA of the CDR3: TGTGCCAGCAGTAGGACAGAGGGTAGGACCCAGTACTTC.